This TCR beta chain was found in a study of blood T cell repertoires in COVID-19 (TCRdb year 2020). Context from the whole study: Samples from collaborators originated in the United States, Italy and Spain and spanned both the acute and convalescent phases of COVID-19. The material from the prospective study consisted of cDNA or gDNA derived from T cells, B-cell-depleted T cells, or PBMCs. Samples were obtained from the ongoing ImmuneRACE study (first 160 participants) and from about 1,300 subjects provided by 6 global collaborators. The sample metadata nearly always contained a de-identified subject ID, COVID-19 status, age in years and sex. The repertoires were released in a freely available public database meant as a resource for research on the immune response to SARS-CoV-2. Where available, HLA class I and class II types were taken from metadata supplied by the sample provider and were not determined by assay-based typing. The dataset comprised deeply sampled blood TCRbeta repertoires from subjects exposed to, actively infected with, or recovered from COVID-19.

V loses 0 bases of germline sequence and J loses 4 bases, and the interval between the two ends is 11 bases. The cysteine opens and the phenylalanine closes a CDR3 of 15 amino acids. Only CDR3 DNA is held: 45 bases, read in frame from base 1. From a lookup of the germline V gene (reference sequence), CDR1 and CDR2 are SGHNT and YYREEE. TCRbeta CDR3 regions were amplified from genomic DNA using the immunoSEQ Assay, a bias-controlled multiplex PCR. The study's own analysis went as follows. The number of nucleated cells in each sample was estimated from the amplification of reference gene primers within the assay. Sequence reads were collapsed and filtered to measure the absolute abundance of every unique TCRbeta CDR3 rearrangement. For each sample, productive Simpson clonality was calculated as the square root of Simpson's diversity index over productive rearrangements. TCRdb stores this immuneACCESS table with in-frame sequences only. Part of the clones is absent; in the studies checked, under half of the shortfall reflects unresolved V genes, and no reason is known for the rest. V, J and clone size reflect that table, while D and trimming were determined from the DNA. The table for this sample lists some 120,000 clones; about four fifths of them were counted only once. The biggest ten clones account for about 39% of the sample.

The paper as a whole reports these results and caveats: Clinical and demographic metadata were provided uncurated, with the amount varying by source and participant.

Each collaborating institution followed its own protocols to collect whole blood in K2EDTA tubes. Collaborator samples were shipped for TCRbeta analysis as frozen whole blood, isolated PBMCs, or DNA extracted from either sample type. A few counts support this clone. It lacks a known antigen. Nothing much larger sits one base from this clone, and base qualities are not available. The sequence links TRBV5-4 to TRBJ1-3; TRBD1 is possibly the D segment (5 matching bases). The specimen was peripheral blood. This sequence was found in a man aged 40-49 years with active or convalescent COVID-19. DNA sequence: TGTGCCAGCAGCTTGGCGGGACTGGGGGGAAACACCATATATTTT. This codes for CASSLAGLGGNTIYF.